This T cell receptor (beta chain) was recorded in a study of CD8 T cells in ankylosing spondylitis. Construction of TCR beta libraries was performed using quantitative 5'-RACE with molecular barcodes. TCRdb reprocessed the 5' RACE reads via MiXCR and lists one record per CDR3 protein. The repertoire holds hundreds of thousands of distinct CDR3 sequences, with 25% to 30% as singletons. Study-level points and caveats: A motif of eight or nine highly homologous TCR beta variants was seen as apparently characteristic of ankylosing spondylitis blood. Significant enrichment of disease-linked clones was reported in matched ankylosing spondylitis synovial fluid. Clones that were linked to disease were CD8+ and were relatively rare in peripheral blood. Earlier authors reported some of these motif variants in reactive arthritis synovial fluid and blood.

Trimming took off 5 bases at V and 5 bases at J, with 19 bases between the two ends. Germline lookup yields CDR1 ENHRY and CDR2 SYGVKD. This CDR3 is built from 15 residues. This clonotype showed up just a few times. Its antigen is as yet unknown. The clonotype originates from a male donor with ankylosing spondylitis. Material: blood, either unsorted or a sorted T cell fraction (not recorded which). The V and J genes are TRBV10-3 and TRBJ2-7; possible D gene TRBD1, 6 bases. CDR3 in DNA: TGTGCCATCAGTCGTCAAGGGGGTGCCTTCGACGAGCAGTACGTC. Its translation: CAISRQGGAFDEQYV.